This T cell receptor (beta chain) appears in the sequencing data of a study of T cell responses to AZD1222 COVID-19 vaccine. Study findings and constraints: Among vaccine-associated CD4 TCRs, coverage spanned spike, with dominance at 160-218 and 743-854.

Looked up from germline, CDR1 is SGHAT and CDR2 is FQNNGV. Trimming took 3 bases from V and 7 from J, leaving 7 bases between them. The CDR3 sequence is 12 residues long. Points on this clone: Its antigen is still unknown.

Libraries were prepared by immunoSEQ multiplex PCR; TCRdb keeps only in-frame clonotypes and omits some of them. This table has about 91,000 clones, more than 70% appearing once. V is TRBV11-2 and J is TRBJ2-1; D not certain. Specimen: peripheral blood, collected on day 0 of AZD1222 vaccination. The sequence derives from an adult in good health. The DNA for the CDR3 is TGTGCCAGCAGCTTTGGCCGGAATGAGCAGTTCTTC. Protein product: CASSFGRNEQFF.